This TCR beta chain was captured by sequencing in a study of response to subunit inactivated influenza vaccine. MiXCR, applied by TCRdb to the RT-PCR reads, yields one record per CDR3 protein. The sample records a few hundred thousand distinct CDR3 sequences, about 11% being singletons. The germline V gene encodes CDR1 SGHTA and CDR2 FQGNSA. Trimming stripped 7 bases from V and 0 bases from J, with 13 bases between. CDR3 length equals 15 residues. In addition, the sample was reused for a study of T cells expressing NK-cell markers. That report adds: 5'RACE template switching built TCR beta cDNA with unique molecular identifiers. Expanded clones of NKG2C+ T cells had an unclear HCMV specificity.

Sequenced material: PBMCs from blood, taken on the day of vaccination. The V call is TRBV7-2, the J call TRBJ2-1; tentative D call: TRBD2 (5 bases). The source is a man aged 50 or older who received an inactivated influenza vaccine. CDR3 protein: CASITGESSYNEQFF. CDR3 DNA sequence: TGTGCCAGCATCACTGGGGAGAGCTCCTACAATGAGCAGTTCTTC.